One sample yielded the 14 T cell receptor beta chains listed below, sequenced in a study of multiple sclerosis patients with progressive multifocal leukoencephalopathy. Here immunoSEQ multiplex PCR was the method, and the copy in TCRdb shows in-frame clones only, minus some. The table includes around 30,000 clones, approximately 91% detected once. Time point defined: before natalizumab initiation. The source material was PBMCs. Source of these receptors: a human donor with multiple sclerosis.

This rearrangement joins TRBV5-1 to TRBJ2-4; perhaps TRBD2 as D (6 bases). The CDR3 consists of 15 residues. The V gene lost 0 bases and the J gene lost 8 bases, with 15 bases spanning the gap. Germline assignment: CDR1 SGHRS and CDR2 YFSETQ. The CDR3 DNA reads TGCGCCAGCAGCTTGGTTGCGAGGGGAGGTGACATTCAGTACTTC. Protein: CASSLVARGGDIQYF.

This clone was picked up a small number of times. The chain joins TRBV6-1 to TRBJ1-1; D not certain. CDR1 and CDR2 from the germline V gene are MNHNS and SASEGT. The CDR3 runs to 11 residues. The V end was cut by 4 bases, the J end by 7 bases, with 7 bases between. The CDR3 sequence is CASSAGDEAFF. Here the CDR3 DNA reads TGTGCCAGCAGTGCTGGTGATGAAGCTTTCTTT.

This chain connects TRBV25-1 to TRBJ2-1, with D possibly TRBD2 on 6 matching bases. The CDR3 totals 17 residues. From germline, CDR1 is MGHDK and CDR2 SYGVNS. Trimming took off 1 base at V and 9 bases at J, with 22 bases between the two ends. CDR3 region: CASSESTPTFKGGEQFF. In DNA form, the CDR3 reads TGTGCCAGCAGTGAATCGACCCCGACTTTTAAGGGAGGTGAGCAGTTCTTC.

This sequence joins TRBV28 and TRBJ2-1; tentatively, D is TRBD2 (5 bases). This CDR3 contains 15 residues. V lost 5 bases to trimming and J lost 4 bases, with 15 bases between them. The germline gives CDR1 MDHEN, CDR2 SYDVKM. This CDR3 reads CASSLRRLAYNEQFF. CDR3 nucleotides: TGTGCCAGCAGTCTTCGAAGGCTAGCTTACAATGAGCAGTTCTTC.

The table lists this clone with a count of one. The rearrangement links TRBV6-5 to TRBJ2-1; 7 nucleotides agree with TRBD1. Trimming at V came to 5 bases and at J to 12 bases, leaving 4 bases not matched to a gene. Germline V lookup: CDR1 MNHEY, CDR2 SVGAGI. This CDR3 comprises 11 residues. As DNA, the CDR3 is TGTGCCAGCAGTATGGACAGGACGCAGTTCTTC. It is translated as CASSMDRTQFF.

The chain couples TRBV28 to TRBJ2-1; D unresolved. The length of the CDR3 is 14 residues. The V gene lost 10 bases and the J gene lost 6 bases, with 19 bases spanning the gap. The germline gives CDR1 MDHEN, CDR2 SYDVKM. CDR3 nucleotides: TGTGCCACCATTCCCGCAGGCGACTCCAATGAGCAGTTCTTC. This gives the protein CATIPAGDSNEQFF.

The chain joins TRBV4-2 to TRBJ2-1; TRBD2 is a possible D gene (6 bases). Germline CDR1 is LGHNA and CDR2 is YNFKEQ. The CDR3 totals 15 residues. Trimming shortened V by 2 bases and J by 0 bases, and 8 bases separated the two germline ends. Here the CDR3 reads CASSQLGGSYNEQFF. The CDR3 nucleotides read TGTGCCAGCAGCCAACTCGGGGGCTCCTACAATGAGCAGTTCTTC.

The chain links TRBV10-1 to TRBJ2-1; a weak D match, TRBD1 (6 bases). In germline, CDR1 is WNHNN, CDR2 SYGVQD (reference sequence). The CDR3 extends over 13 amino acids. Deletions cut 5 bases from V and 10 bases from J, with 15 bases between. The CDR3 bases are TGCGCCAGCAGTCCCCCAGGGGACCCCGAGCAGTTCTTC. Its translation is CASSPPGDPEQFF.

The count of this clone is one. The J gene is TRBJ2-4, the V gene TRBV19, with D possibly matching TRBD2 (5 bases). Germline CDR1 reads LNHDA; CDR2 reads SQIVND (reference sequence). V gave up 4 bases and J gave up 0 bases, with 13 bases separating them. This CDR3 region has 16 residues. CDR3 sequence (DNA): TGTGCCAGTAGTACGGCGGGTAGCGTAGCCAAAAACATTCAGTACTTC. The encoded protein is CASSTAGSVAKNIQYF.

This sequence joins TRBV5-4 and TRBJ2-7; 8 positions agree with TRBD2. The CDR3 spans 15 residues. Germline lookup yields CDR1 SGHNT and CDR2 YYREEE (reference sequence). The trim removed 1 base at V and 2 bases at J, leaving 5 bases unmatched. For the CDR3, the DNA is TGTGCCAGCAGCTTGTATAGCGGGGAAACCTACGAGCAGTACTTC. Residues: CASSLYSGETYEQYF.

The chain links TRBV6-5 to TRBJ1-2, with D possibly TRBD1 on 6 matching bases. The V end lost 0 bases, the J end lost 6 bases, and 11 bases lay between the germline ends. The CDR3 sequence is 14 residues long. Germline V gene data show CDR1 as MNHEY and CDR2 as SVGAGI. The CDR3 protein is CASSYSSGGDGYTF. The CDR3 nucleotides are TGTGCCAGCAGTTACTCGAGTGGGGGCGATGGCTACACCTTC.

This sequence joins TRBV28 and TRBJ2-5; the D gene is possibly TRBD1 (5 bases). The J call may be faulty, since TRBJ2-7 better matches the DNA end. CDR3 length equals 15 residues. CDR1 and CDR2 from the germline V gene are MDHEN and SYDVKM. CDR3: CASSFQGMGLYEQYF. The DNA for the CDR3 is TGTGCCAGCAGTTTTCAAGGGATGGGGCTTTACGAGCAGTACTTC.

V usage is TRBV19 and J usage is TRBJ1-5; D is uncertain. In germline, CDR1 is LNHDA, CDR2 SQIVND (reference sequence). V was trimmed by 0 bases and J by 6 bases, leaving 15 bases between them. The CDR3 is made up of 16 amino acids. CDR3 DNA: TGTGCCAGTAGTATAGACGCCCGCGAATTCGGTCAGCCCCAGCATTTT. As protein: CASSIDAREFGQPQHF.

This rearrangement joins TRBV27 to TRBJ2-7, with TRBD2 matching over 10 bases. Per the germline V gene, CDR1 is MNHEY and CDR2 is SMNVEV (reference sequence). V shed 5 bases, J shed 7 bases, and the junction held 8 bases outside the gene matches. This CDR3 is built from 14 residues. This chain's CDR3 is CASSPGTSEREQYF. The DNA of the CDR3 is TGTGCCAGCAGTCCTGGGACTAGCGAACGAGAGCAGTACTTC.